These T cell receptor beta chains were read from a single sample in a study of blood T cell repertoires in COVID-19. The method was immunoSEQ multiplex PCR; TCRdb's version includes in-frame clones alone and lacks a portion of them. The sample holds roughly 200,000 clones, approximately 85% seen once. The sample comprised peripheral blood. The receptors stem from a human donor with active or convalescent COVID-19. The donor label of this sample is uncertain. The conserved cysteine and the conserved F or W are not part of the CDR3 here. Each record gives: J gene, V gene, CDR3 length, CDR3 protein.

TRBJ2-3 | TRBV5-4 | 12 | ATKGPGGADTQY
TRBJ2-2 | TRBV5-1 | 14 | ASSPPWPANTGELF
TRBJ2-7 | TRBV6-1 | 13 | ASSEDRPANYEQY
TRBJ1-1 | TRBV24-1 | 11 | ATSRQGFTEAF
TRBJ2-1 | TRBV28 | 13 | ASSPGQGPYNEQF
TRBJ2-3 | TRBV24-1 | 13 | ATSDSRGNTDTQY
TRBJ2-3 | TRBV7-9 | 14 | ASSSLGTPSTDTQY
TRBJ1-2 | TRBV29-1 | 8 | SAEDYGYT
TRBJ2-7 | TRBV10-3 | 12 | AITNPGGSYEQY
TRBJ1-3 | TRBV6-5 | 13 | ASSYWQGSGNTIY
TRBJ2-1 | TRBV21-1 | 15 | ASSKGGRDRGYNEQF
TRBJ1-1 | TRBV28 | 11 | ASSFTQNTEAF
TRBJ1-4 | TRBV3-1/TRBV3-2 | 12 | ASSQDTGGEKLF
TRBJ2-1 | TRBV20-1 | 12 | SASGLAGHNEQF
TRBJ1-1 | TRBV4-1 | 13 | ASSQEQGVNTEAF
TRBJ2-1 | TRBV11-2 | 13 | ASSLEQGGNNEQF
TRBJ1-3 | TRBV5-1 | 17 | ASSPGSIVAVHSGNTIY
TRBJ2-3 | TRBV24-1 | 15 | ATSDFSRGDSTDTQY
TRBJ1-5 | TRBV28 | 13 | ASGEQGWGNQPQH
TRBJ2-3 | TRBV19 | 14 | ASSIDPYTFTDTQY
TRBJ1-1 | TRBV2 | 12 | ASRAEEGVSEAF
TRBJ2-1 | TRBV19 | 14 | ASSSPQRSSYNEQF
TRBJ2-1 | TRBV6-5 | 13 | ASRDGTSGRNEQF
TRBJ2-7 | TRBV18 | 11 | ASSLGRSYEQY
TRBJ2-7 | TRBV28 | 13 | ASSLLERKFGEQY
TRBJ2-3 | TRBV24-1 | 19 | ATSDPSLAGARTQSTDTQY
TRBJ1-6 | TRBV3-1/TRBV3-2 | 14 | ASSQRANSYNSPLH
TRBJ1-4 | TRBV4-2 | 13 | ASSQVFATNEKLF
TRBJ2-5 | TRBV18 | 13 | ASSPTVGALETQY
TRBJ1-2 | TRBV4-3 | 11 | ASSQKQGYGYT
TRBJ2-2 | TRBV6-2/TRBV6-3 | 15 | ASSYSPGLAIPGELF
TRBJ1-4 | TRBV21-1 | 12 | ASLSTQANEKLF
TRBJ1-2 | TRBV4-2 | 13 | ASSQATQGQSGYT
TRBJ1-4 | TRBV15 | 12 | ATSRGQGNEKLF
TRBJ1-4 | TRBV12-3/TRBV12-4 | 11 | ASSFDRFEKLF
TRBJ2-2 | TRBV19 | 9 | ASRTPGELF
TRBJ2-1 | TRBV6-5 | 14 | ASSYDGGTGRDEQF
TRBJ2-1 | TRBV2 | 15 | ASHQLGLAGAGDEQF
TRBJ2-2 | TRBV7-3 | 12 | ASSRDRGSGELF
TRBJ2-3 | TRBV7-2 | 14 | ASSLAGRGRTDTQY